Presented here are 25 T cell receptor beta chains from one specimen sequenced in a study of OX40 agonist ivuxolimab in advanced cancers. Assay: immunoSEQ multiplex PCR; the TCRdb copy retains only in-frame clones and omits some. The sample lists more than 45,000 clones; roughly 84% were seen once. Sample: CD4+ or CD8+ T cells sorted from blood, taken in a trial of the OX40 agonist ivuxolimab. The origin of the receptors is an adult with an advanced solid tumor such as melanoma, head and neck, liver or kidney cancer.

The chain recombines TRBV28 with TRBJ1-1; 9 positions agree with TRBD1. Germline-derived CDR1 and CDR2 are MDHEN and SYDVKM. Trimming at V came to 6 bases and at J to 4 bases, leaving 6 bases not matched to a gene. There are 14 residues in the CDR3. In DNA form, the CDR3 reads TGTGCCAGCAGGACACAGGGGGCCGTCACTGAAGCTTTCTTT. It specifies CASRTQGAVTEAFF. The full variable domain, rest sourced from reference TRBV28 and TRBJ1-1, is DVKVTQSSRYLVKRTGEKVFLECVQDMDHENMFWYRQDPGLGLRLIYFSYDVKMKEKGDIPEGYSVSREKKERFSLILESASTNQTSMYLCASRTQGAVTEAFFGQGTRLTVV.

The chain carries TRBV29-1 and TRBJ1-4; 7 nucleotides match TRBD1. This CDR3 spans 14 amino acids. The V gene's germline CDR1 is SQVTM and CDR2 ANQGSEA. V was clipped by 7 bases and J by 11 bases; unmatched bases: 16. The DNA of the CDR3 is TGCAGCGCCACCAACGACAGGGCCGCCCAGAAACTGTTTTTT. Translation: CSATNDRAAQKLFF.

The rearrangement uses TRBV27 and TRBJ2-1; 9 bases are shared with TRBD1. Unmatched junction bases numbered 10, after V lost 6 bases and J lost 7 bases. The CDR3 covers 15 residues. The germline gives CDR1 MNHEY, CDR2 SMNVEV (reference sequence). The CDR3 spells CASSSGTGRLNEQFF. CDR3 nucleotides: TGTGCCAGCAGCTCCGGGACAGGGCGGTTGAATGAGCAGTTCTTC.

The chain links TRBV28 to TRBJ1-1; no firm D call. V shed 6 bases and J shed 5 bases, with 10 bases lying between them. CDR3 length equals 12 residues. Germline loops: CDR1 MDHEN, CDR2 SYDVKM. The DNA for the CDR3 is TGTGCCAGCAGGACCTGGTCGACTGAAGCTTTCTTT. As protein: CASRTWSTEAFF.

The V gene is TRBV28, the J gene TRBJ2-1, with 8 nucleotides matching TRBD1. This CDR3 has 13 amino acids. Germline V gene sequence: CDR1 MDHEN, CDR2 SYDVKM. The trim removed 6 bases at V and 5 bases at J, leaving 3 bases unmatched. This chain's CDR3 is CASSRQGHNEQFF. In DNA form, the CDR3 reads TGTGCCAGCAGCCGACAGGGGCACAATGAGCAGTTCTTC.

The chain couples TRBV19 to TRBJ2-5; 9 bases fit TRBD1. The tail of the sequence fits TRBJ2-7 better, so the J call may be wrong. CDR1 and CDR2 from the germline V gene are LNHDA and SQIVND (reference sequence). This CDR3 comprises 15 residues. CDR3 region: CASSIGTGKTYEQYF. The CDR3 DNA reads TGTGCCAGTAGTATCGGGACAGGGAAGACCTACGAGCAGTACTTC.

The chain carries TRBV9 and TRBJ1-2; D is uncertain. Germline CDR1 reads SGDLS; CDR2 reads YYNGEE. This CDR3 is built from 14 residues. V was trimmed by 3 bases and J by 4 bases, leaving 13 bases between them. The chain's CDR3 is CASSAKTALYGYTF. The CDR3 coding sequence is TGTGCCAGCAGCGCCAAGACTGCCCTCTATGGCTACACCTTC.

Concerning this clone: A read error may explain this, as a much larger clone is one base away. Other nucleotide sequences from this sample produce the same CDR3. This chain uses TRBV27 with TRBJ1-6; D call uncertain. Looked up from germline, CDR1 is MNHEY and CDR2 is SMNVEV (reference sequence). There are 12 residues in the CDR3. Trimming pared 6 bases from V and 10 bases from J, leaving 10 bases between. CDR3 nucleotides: TGTGCCAGCAGCGTGGCTGGCTCACCCCTCCACTTT. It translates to CASSVAGSPLHF.

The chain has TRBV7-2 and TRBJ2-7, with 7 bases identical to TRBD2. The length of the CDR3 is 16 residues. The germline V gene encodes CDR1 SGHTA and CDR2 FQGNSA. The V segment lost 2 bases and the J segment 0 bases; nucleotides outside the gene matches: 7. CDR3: CASSLIPGGSSYEQYF. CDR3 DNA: TGTGCCAGCAGCTTAATTCCCGGGGGGTCCTCCTACGAGCAGTACTTC.

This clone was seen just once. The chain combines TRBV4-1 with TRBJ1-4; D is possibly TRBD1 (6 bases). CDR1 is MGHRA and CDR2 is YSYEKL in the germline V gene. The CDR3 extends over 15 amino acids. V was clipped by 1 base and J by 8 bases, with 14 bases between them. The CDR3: CASSQVPGVGEKLFF. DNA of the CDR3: TGCGCCAGCAGCCAAGTACCAGGGGTCGGGGAAAAACTGTTTTTT.

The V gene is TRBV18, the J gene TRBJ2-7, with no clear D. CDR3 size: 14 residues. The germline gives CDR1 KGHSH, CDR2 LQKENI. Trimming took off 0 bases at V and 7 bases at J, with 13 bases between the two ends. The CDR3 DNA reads TGTGCCAGCTCACCACCTACTGCCTCATGGGAGCAGTACTTC. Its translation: CASSPPTASWEQYF.

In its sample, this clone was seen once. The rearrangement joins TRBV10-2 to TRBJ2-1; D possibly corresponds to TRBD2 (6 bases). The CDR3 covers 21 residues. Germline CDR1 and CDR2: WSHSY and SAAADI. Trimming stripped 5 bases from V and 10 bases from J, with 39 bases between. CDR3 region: CASSQIPKLGRGRRERWEQFF. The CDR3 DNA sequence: TGCGCCAGCAGTCAAATCCCTAAGCTCGGTCGTGGGCGACGGGAGAGGTGGGAGCAGTTCTTC.

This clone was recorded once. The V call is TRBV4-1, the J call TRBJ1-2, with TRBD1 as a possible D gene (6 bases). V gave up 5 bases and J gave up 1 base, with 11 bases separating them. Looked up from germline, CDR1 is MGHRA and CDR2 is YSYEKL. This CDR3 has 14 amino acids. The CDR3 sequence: CASSKGVVNYGYTF. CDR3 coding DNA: TGCGCCAGCAGCAAGGGGGTTGTTAACTATGGCTACACCTTC.

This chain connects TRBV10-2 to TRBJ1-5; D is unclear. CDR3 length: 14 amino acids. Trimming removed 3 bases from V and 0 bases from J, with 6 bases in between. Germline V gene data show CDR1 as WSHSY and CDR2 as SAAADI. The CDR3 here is CASSDGDSNQPQHF. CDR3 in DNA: TGCGCCAGCAGTGATGGGGATAGCAATCAGCCCCAGCATTTT.

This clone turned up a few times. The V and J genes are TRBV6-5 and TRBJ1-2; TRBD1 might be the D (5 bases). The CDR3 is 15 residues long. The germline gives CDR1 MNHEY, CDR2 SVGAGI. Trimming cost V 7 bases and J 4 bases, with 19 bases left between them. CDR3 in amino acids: CASKKTALGIYGYTF. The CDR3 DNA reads TGTGCCAGCAAGAAGACAGCCTTGGGGATCTATGGCTACACCTTC.

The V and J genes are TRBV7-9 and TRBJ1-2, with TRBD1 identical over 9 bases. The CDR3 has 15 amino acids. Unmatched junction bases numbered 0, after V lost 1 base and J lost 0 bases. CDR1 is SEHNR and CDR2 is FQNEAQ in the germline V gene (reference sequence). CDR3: CASSLGQGANYGYTF. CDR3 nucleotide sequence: TGTGCCAGCAGCTTAGGACAGGGGGCTAACTATGGCTACACCTTC. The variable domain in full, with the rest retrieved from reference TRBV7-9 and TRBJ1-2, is DTGVSQNPRHKITKRGQNVTFRCDPISEHNRLYWYRQTLGQGPEFLTYFQNEAQLEKSRLLSDRFSAERPKGSFSTLEIQRTEQGDSAMYLCASSLGQGANYGYTFGSGTRLTVV.

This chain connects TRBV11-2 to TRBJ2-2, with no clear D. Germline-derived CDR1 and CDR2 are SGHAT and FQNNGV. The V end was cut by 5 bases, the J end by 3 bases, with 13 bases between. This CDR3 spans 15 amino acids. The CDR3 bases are TGTGCCAGCAGCCAAGGTCCATGGGACACCGGGGAGCTGTTTTTT. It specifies CASSQGPWDTGELFF.

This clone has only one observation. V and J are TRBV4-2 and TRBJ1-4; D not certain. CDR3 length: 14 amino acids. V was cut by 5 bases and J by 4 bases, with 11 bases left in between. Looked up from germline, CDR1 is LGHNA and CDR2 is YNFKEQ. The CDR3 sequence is CASSLDQFNEKLFF. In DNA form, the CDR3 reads TGTGCCAGCAGCTTGGACCAGTTTAATGAAAAACTGTTTTTT.

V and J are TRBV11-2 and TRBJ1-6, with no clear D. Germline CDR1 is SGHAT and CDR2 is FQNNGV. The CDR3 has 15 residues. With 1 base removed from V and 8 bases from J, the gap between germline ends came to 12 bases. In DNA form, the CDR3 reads TGTGCCAGCAGCTTAGTGGGTAAATCGGATTCACCCCTCCACTTT. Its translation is CASSLVGKSDSPLHF.

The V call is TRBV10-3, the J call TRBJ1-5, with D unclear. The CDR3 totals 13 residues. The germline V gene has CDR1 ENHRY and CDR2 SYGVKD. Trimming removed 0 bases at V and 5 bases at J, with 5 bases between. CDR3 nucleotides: TGTGCCATCAGTGAGTCCCGCGATCAGCCCCAGCATTTT. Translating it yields CAISESRDQPQHF.

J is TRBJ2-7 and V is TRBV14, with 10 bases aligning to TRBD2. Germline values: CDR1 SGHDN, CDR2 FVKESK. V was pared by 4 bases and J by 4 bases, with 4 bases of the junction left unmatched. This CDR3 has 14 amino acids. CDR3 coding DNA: TGTGCCAGCAGCCTAGCGGGGGGATCTTACGAGCAGTACTTC. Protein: CASSLAGGSYEQYF.

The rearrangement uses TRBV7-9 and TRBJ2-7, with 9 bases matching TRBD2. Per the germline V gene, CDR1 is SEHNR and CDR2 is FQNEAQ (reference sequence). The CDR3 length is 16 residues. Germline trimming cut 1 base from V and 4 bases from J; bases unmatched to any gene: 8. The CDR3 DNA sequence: TGTGCCAGCAGCTTAGAGGGTAGCGGGGGCGCATACGAGCAGTACTTC. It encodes CASSLEGSGGAYEQYF.

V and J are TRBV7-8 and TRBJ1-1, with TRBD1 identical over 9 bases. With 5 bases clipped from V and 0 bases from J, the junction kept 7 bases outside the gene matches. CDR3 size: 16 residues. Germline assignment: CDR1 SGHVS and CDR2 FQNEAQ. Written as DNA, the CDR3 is TGTGCCAGCAGCAGCCGGACAGGGGCCATGAACACTGAAGCTTTCTTT. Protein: CASSSRTGAMNTEAFF. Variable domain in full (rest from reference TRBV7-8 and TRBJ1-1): GAGVSQSPRYKVAKRGQDVALRCDPISGHVSLFWYQQALGQGPEFLTYFQNEAQLDKSGLPSDRFFAERPEGSVSTLKIQRTQQEDSAVYLCASSSRTGAMNTEAFFGQGTRLTVV.

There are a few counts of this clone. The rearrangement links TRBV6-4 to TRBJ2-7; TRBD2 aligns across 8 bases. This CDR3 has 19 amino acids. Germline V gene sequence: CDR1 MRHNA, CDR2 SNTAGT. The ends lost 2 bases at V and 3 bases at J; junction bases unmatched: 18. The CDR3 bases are TGTGCCAGCAGTGACCCGGGGGGGTTGAGGGGACCAGCCCTCTACGAGCAGTACTTC. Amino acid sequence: CASSDPGGLRGPALYEQYF.

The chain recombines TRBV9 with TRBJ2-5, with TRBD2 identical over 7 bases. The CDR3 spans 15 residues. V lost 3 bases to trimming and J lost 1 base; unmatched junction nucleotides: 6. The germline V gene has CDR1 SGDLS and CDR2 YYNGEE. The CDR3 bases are TGTGCCAGCAGCGCCCTGGGGGGGGTCCAAGAGACCCAGTACTTC. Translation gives CASSALGGVQETQYF.